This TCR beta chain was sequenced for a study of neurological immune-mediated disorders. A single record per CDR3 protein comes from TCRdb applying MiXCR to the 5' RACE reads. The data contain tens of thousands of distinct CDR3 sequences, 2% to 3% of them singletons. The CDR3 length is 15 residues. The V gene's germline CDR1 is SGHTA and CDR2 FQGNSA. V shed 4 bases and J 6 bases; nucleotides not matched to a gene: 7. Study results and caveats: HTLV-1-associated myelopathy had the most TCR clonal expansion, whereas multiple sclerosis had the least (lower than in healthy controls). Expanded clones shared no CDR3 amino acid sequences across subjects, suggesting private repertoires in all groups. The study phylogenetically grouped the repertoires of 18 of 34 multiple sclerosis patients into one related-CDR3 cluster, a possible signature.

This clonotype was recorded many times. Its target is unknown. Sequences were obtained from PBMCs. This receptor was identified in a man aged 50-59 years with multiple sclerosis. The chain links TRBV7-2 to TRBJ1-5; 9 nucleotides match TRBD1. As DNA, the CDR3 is TGTGCCAGCAGCTCGTTAACAGGGGGCGGTCAGCCCCAGCATTTT. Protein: CASSSLTGGGQPQHF.